This entry lists 15 T cell receptor beta chains sequenced from one sample in a study of T cells in narcolepsy. Data came from immunoSEQ multiplex PCR; TCRdb stores just in-frame clones and leaves some out. This sample has approximately 38,000 clones, with roughly 90% found just once. Sequenced: CD45RA- memory CD4+ T cells from PBMCs. The receptors were sampled from a human donor with narcolepsy.

The gene calls are TRBV5-1 and TRBJ1-6; 9 bases map to TRBD1. The CDR3 is made up of 14 amino acids. Unmatched junction bases numbered 2, after V lost 3 bases and J lost 7 bases. Germline CDR1 SGHRS, CDR2 YFSETQ. The CDR3 here is CASSSDRGNSPLHF. In DNA, the CDR3 is TGCGCCAGCAGCTCGGACAGGGGAAATTCACCCCTCCACTTT.

This chain links TRBV11-3 with TRBJ1-1; D unresolved. This CDR3 comprises 12 residues. CDR1 SGHNT and CDR2 YENEEA come from the germline V gene. The V end was cut by 3 bases, the J end by 4 bases, with 6 bases between. The CDR3 coding sequence is TGTGCCAGCAGCTTCGGAGCCACTGAAGCTTTCTTT. Translated, it gives CASSFGATEAFF.

This chain connects TRBV28 to TRBJ2-7; 7 nucleotides match TRBD2. Germline V gene data show CDR1 as MDHEN and CDR2 as SYDVKM. The CDR3 has 15 residues. The ends lost 2 bases at V and 3 bases at J; junction bases unmatched: 7. The DNA for the CDR3 is TGTGCCAGCAGTTTAGGGGCAGGCGGGGGCTACGAGCAGTACTTC. Translated, it gives CASSLGAGGGYEQYF.

This chain connects TRBV28 to TRBJ1-3; D is uncertain. V lost 6 bases, J lost 3 bases, and 9 bases lay in between. This CDR3 has 13 residues. Germline V gives CDR1 MDHEN, CDR2 SYDVKM. In DNA form, the CDR3 reads TGTGCCAGCAGATTCGGACTTGGAAACACCATATATTTT. Residues: CASRFGLGNTIYF.

The rearrangement uses TRBV2 and TRBJ2-3, with D possibly being TRBD2 (6 bases). The V and J ends lost 9 bases and 0 bases respectively, with 10 bases between them. The CDR3 covers 13 residues. Germline CDR1 and CDR2: SNHLY and FYNNEI. The CDR3, as DNA: TGTGCCAGTTGCAGCGGGAGCACAGATACGCAGTATTTT. It translates to CASCSGSTDTQYF. Combining the CDR3 with reference TRBV2 and TRBJ2-3 gives the whole variable domain EPEVTQTPSHQVTQMGQEVILRCVPISNHLYFYWYRQILGQKVEFLVSFYNNEISEKSEIFDDQFSVERPDGSNFTLKIRSTKLEDSAMYFCASCSGSTDTQYFGPGTRLTVL.

The rearrangement links TRBV30 to TRBJ2-1; no clear D gene. This CDR3 region has 11 residues. The germline CDR1 and CDR2 sequences are GTSNPN and SVGIG (reference sequence). The germline V and J ends were trimmed by 2 bases and 6 bases, with 5 bases remaining between them. The CDR3 sequence: CAWSQSNEQFF. The CDR3 coding sequence is TGTGCCTGGAGTCAGAGCAATGAGCAGTTCTTC.

The gene calls are TRBV29-1 and TRBJ2-1; D is unresolved. Per the germline V gene, CDR1 is SQVTM and CDR2 is ANQGSEA. Trimming cost V 6 bases and J 2 bases, with 11 bases left between them. There are 13 residues in the CDR3. CDR3 sequence reads: CSVVRSAYNEQFF. The CDR3 DNA sequence: TGCAGCGTGGTGAGGAGTGCCTACAATGAGCAGTTCTTC.

As concerns this clone: No DNA is shown, since the ends of the CDR3 on it are uncertain; the CDR3 is the one TCRdb lists. The chain links TRBV13 to TRBJ2-2; the D call TRBD2 from the table was never checked on the DNA. The CDR3 contains 14 residues when both ends are counted. CDR1 PRHDT and CDR2 FYEKMQ come from the germline V gene (reference sequence). This CDR3 reads CAGSPDFGAGELFF.

The chain is built from TRBV9 and TRBJ1-6, with a tentative D call TRBD1 (6 bases). V dropped 3 bases and J dropped 7 bases, with 17 bases sitting between them. CDR3 size: 16 residues. Germline V gene lookup returns CDR1 SGDLS and CDR2 YYNGEE. CDR3 nucleotide sequence: TGTGCCAGCAGCGCGGACAGCGCCCATGGGAATTCACCCCTCCACTTT. Its translation is CASSADSAHGNSPLHF.

The chain carries TRBV29-1 and TRBJ2-1; the D is unclear. V lost 3 bases to trimming and J lost 7 bases, with 10 bases between them. The CDR3 consists of 12 residues. From germline, CDR1 is SQVTM and CDR2 ANQGSEA. The CDR3 DNA sequence: TGCAGCGTTGACGTGGCAGTAAATGAGCAGTTCTTC. Protein sequence: CSVDVAVNEQFF.

The CDR3 spells CASSQIAGFNQPQHF. The CDR3 nucleotides are TGTGCCAGCAGTCAAATTGCAGGGTTCAATCAGCCCCAGCATTTT. The V and J genes are TRBV5-5 and TRBJ1-5; D may be TRBD1 (5 bases). Per the germline V gene, CDR1 is SGHKS and CDR2 is YYEKEE (reference sequence). Trimming left V 5 bases short and J 3 bases short, with 15 bases between. The CDR3 runs 15 residues.

This rearrangement joins TRBV19 to TRBJ1-5; no definite D call. CDR3 length: 16 amino acids. V shed 1 base and J shed 1 base, with 11 bases lying between them. Germline CDR1 and CDR2: LNHDA and SQIVND (reference sequence). Here the CDR3 reads CASSIGRSRSNQPQHF. The CDR3 DNA reads as TGTGCCAGTAGTATAGGGAGGAGTCGGAGCAATCAGCCCCAGCATTTT.

This CDR3 reads CASSEFPPASNGYTF. Written as DNA, the CDR3 is TGTGCCAGCAGTGAATTCCCCCCAGCCTCCAATGGCTACACCTTC. The chain employs TRBV6-1 and TRBJ1-2; no definite D call. CDR1 is MNHNS and CDR2 is SASEGT in the germline V gene. The CDR3 is 15 residues long. The V end lost 2 bases, the J end lost 6 bases, and 16 bases lay between the germline ends.

This clone was seen more than once but under ten times. This rearrangement joins TRBV2 to TRBJ1-4; 8 bases fit TRBD1. Trimming cost V 6 bases and J 10 bases; bases outside gene matches: 4. In germline, CDR1 is SNHLY, CDR2 FYNNEI. This CDR3 spans 12 amino acids. CDR3 in DNA: TGTGCCAGCAGGGGACAGGCTGCAAAACTGTTTTTT. It specifies CASRGQAAKLFF.

This clone was counted a single time. The chain is built from TRBV4-1 and TRBJ2-3; 7 bases are a match to TRBD2. The CDR3 is 18 residues long. Looked up from germline, CDR1 is MGHRA and CDR2 is YSYEKL. Trimming removed 2 bases from V and 3 bases from J; junction bases left unmatched: 14. The CDR3 nucleotides read TGCGCCAGCAGCCAATCCCTGGGGAGCGGGGTTAGAACAGATACGCAGTATTTT. Amino acid sequence: CASSQSLGSGVRTDTQYF.